This TCR beta chain was recorded in a study of T cells expressing NK-cell markers. General study points: Leadership of the CD3+CD56-NKG2C+ fraction also belonged to these clonotypes in a handful of donors.

The length of the CDR3 is 15 residues. Looked up from germline, CDR1 is SNHLY and CDR2 is FYNNEI. On this clonotype itself: Its specificity is unknown.

TCRdb re-called the 5' RACE reads; every CDR3 protein appears as one record, without DNA. The sample's table shows some 460,000 distinct CDR3 sequences. The receptor's source is a woman aged 45-60 years in good health. The V call is TRBV2, the J call TRBJ2-5; TCRdb indicates TRBD2, and absent DNA this call remains unverified. Sequenced: blood T cells: a sorted CD56 or NKG2C T cell subset, CD4+ or CD8+ T cells, or bulk PBMC T cells (not recorded which). The CDR3 loop reads CASTFGLAGTETQYF.